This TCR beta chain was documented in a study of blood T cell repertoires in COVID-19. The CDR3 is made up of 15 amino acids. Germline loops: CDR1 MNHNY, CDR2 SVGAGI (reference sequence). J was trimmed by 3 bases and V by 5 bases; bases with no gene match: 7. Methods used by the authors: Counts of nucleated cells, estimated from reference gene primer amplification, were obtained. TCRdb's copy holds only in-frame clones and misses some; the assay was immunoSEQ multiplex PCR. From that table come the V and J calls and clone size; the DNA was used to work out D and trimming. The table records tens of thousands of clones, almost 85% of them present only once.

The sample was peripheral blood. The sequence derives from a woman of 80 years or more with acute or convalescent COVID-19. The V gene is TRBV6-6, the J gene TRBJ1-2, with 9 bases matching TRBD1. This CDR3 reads CASSPGGQGYYGYTF. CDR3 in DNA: TGTGCCAGCAGTCCAGGGGGACAGGGATACTATGGCTACACCTTC.